This T cell receptor (beta chain) was identified in a study of blood T cell repertoires in COVID-19. Unmatched junction bases numbered 11, after V lost 4 bases and J lost 5 bases. The CDR3 consists of 17 residues. The V gene's germline CDR1 is SGHNT and CDR2 YENEEA. This clone occurred once. As originally analysed: Nucleated cell counts were estimated from reference gene primer amplification. Measured with immunoSEQ multiplex PCR; TCRdb has only the in-frame clones, and not every one. V and J calls plus clone size are reproduced from that table; the DNA served to infer D and trimming. The table records hundreds of thousands of clones, approximately 88% of them present only once.

The sample comprised peripheral blood. The gene calls are TRBV11-3 and TRBJ2-3, with 11 bases aligning to TRBD2. The clonotype comes from a woman aged 45-65 years with COVID-19, enrolled during active disease. CDR3 loop: CASSSGILAGGGDTQYF. CDR3 nucleotides: TGTGCCAGCAGCTCGGGAATCCTAGCGGGGGGAGGAGATACGCAGTATTTT.